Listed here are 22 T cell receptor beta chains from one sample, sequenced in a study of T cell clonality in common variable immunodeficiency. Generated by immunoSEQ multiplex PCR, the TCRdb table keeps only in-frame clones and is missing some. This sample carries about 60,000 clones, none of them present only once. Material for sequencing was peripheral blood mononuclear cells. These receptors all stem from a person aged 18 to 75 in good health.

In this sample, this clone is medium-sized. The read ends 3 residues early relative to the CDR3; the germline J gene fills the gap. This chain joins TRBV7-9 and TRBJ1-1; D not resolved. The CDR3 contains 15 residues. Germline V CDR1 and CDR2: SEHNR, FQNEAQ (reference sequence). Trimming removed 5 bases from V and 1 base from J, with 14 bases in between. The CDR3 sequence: CASSDPTQENTEAFF. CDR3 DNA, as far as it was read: TGTGCCAGCAGCGATCCTACCCAGGAGAACACTGAA.

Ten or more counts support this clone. The CDR3 loop is CSARGDRGAGELFF. CDR3 DNA (partial): TGCAGTGCTAGGGGAGACAGGGGGGCCGGGGAG. J is TRBJ2-2 and V is TRBV20-1; 9 positions agree with TRBD1. Read data end 3 residues before the CDR3 end; the end is taken from the germline J gene. Per germline, CDR1 DFQATT and CDR2 SNEGSKA (reference sequence). CDR3 length equals 14 residues. Trimming removed 3 bases from V and 6 bases from J; junction bases left unmatched: 5.

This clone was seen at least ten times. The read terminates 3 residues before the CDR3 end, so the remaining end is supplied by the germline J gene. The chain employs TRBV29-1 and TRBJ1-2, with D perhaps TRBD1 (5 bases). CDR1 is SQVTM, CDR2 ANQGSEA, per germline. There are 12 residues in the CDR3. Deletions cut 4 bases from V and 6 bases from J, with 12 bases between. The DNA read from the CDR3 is TGCAGCGTTGCTTCCGGAGGGGATGGC. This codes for CSVASGGDG. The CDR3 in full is CSVASGGDGYTF. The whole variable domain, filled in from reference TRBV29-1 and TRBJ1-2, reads SAVISQKPSRDICQRGTSLTIQCQVDSQVTMMFWYRQQPGQSLTLIATANQGSEATYESGFVIDKFPISRPNLTFSTLTVSNMSPEDSSIYLCSVASGGDGYTFGSGTRLTVV.

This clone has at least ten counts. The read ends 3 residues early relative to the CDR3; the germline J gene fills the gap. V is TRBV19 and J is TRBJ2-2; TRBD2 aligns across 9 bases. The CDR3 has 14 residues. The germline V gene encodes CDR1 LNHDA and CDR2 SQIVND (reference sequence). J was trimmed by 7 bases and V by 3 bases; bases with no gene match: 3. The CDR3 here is CASSIGSGSGELFF. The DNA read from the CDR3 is TGTGCCAGTAGTATTGGTAGCGGGAGCGGGGAG. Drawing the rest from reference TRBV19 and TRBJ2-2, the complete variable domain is DGGITQSPKYLFRKEGQNVTLSCEQNLNHDAMYWYRQDPGQGLRLIYYSQIVNDFQKGDIAEGYSVSREKKESFPLTVTSAQKNPTAFYLCASSIGSGSGELFFGEGSRLTVL.

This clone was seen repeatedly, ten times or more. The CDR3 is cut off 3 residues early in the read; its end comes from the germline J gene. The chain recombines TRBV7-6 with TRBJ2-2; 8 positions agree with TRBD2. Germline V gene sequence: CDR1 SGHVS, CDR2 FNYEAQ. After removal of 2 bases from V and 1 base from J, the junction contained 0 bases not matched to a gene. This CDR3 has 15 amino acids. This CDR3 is CASSLRGGNTGELFF. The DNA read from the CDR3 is TGTGCCAGCAGCTTACGGGGGGGGAACACCGGGGAG.

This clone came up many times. CDR3 DNA, as far as it was read: TGCAGCGTTGAAGATCAGGTGGAAGGTGAG. Translating it yields CSVEDQVEGE. The entire CDR3 protein is CSVEDQVEGEQFF. The chain is built from TRBV29-1 and TRBJ2-1; no reliable D call. The read falls 3 residues short of the CDR3 end, and the missing part is taken from the germline J gene. The CDR3 is 13 residues long. Trimming shortened V by 0 bases and J by 9 bases, and 12 bases separated the two germline ends. The germline CDR1 and CDR2 sequences are SQVTM and ANQGSEA.

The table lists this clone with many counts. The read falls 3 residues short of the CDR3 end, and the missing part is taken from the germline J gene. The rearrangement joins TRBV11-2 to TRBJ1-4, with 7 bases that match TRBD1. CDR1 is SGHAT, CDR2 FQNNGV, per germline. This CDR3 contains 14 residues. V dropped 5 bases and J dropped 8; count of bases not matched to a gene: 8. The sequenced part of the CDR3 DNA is TGTGCCAGCAGCAACCGACAGGGAAGGGAAAAA. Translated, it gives CASSNRQGREK. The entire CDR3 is CASSNRQGREKLFF.

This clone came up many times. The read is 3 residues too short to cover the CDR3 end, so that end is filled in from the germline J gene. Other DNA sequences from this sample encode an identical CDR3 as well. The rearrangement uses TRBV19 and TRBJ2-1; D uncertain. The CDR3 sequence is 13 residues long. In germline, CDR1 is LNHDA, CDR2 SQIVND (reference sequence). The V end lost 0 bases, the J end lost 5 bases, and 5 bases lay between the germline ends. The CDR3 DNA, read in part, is TGTGCCAGTAGTATAGACAGAAACAATGAG. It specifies CASSIDRNNE. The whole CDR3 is CASSIDRNNEQFF. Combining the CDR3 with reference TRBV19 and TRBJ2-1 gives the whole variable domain DGGITQSPKYLFRKEGQNVTLSCEQNLNHDAMYWYRQDPGQGLRLIYYSQIVNDFQKGDIAEGYSVSREKKESFPLTVTSAQKNPTAFYLCASSIDRNNEQFFGPGTRLTVL.

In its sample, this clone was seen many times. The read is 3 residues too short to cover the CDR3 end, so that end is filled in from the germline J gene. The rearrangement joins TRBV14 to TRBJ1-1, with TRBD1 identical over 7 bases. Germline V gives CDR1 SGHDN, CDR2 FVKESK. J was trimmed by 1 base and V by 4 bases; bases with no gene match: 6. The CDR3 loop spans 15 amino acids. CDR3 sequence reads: CASSPNRGQNTEAFF. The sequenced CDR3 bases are TGTGCCAGCAGCCCCAACAGGGGACAGAACACTGAA. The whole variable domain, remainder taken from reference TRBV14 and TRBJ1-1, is EAGVTQFPSHSVIEKGQTVTLRCDPISGHDNLYWYRRVMGKEIKFLLHFVKESKQDESGMPNNRFLAERTGGTYSTLKVQPAELEDSGVYFCASSPNRGQNTEAFFGQGTRLTVV.

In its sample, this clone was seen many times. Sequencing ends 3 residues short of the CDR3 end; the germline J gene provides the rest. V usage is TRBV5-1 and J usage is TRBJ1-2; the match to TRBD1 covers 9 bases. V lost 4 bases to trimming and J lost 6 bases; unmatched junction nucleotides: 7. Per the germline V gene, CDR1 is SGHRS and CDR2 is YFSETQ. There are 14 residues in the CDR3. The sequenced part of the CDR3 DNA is TGCGCCAGCAGCGCTCTAACAGGGGGCCATGGC. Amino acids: CASSALTGGHG. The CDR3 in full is CASSALTGGHGYTF. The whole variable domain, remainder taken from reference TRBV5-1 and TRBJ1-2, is KAGVTQTPRYLIKTRGQQVTLSCSPISGHRSVSWYQQTPGQGLQFLFEYFSETQRNKGNFPGRFSGRQFSNSRSEMNVSTLELGDSALYLCASSALTGGHGYTFGSGTRLTVV.

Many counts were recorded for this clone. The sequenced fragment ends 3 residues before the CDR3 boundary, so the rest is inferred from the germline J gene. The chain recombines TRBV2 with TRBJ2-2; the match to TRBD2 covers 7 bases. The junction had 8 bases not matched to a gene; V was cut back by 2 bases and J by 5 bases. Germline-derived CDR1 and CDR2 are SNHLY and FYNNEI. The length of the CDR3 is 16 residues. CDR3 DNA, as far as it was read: TGTGCCAGCAGTGAACGGGGGGACTCACGGACCGGGGAG. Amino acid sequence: CASSERGDSRTGE. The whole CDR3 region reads CASSERGDSRTGELFF.

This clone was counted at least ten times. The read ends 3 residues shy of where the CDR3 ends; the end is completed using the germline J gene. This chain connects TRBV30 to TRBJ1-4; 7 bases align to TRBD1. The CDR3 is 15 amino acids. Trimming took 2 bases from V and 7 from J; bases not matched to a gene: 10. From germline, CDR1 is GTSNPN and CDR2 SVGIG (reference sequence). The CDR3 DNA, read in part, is TGTGCCTGGAGTAAGGGCAGGGGGGAAGGTGAAAAA. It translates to CAWSKGRGEGEK. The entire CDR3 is CAWSKGRGEGEKLFF.

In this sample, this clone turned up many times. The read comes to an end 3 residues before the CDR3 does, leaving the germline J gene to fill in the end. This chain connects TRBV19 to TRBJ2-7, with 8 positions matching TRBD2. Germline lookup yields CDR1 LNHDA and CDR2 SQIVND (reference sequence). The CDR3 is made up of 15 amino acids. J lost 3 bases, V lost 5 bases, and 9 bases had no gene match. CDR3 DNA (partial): TGTGCCAGTAGTCCCCGGACTAGCCTGAGCTACGAG. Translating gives CASSPRTSLSYE. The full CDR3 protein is CASSPRTSLSYEQYF.

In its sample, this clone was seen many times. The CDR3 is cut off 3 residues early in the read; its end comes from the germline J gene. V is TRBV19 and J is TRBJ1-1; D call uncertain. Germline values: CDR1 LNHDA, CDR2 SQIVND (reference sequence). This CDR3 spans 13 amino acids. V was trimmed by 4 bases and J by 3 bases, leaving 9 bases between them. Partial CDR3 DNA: TGTGCCAGTAGTACCGCAGGTTACACTGAA. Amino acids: CASSTAGYTE. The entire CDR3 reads CASSTAGYTEAFF.

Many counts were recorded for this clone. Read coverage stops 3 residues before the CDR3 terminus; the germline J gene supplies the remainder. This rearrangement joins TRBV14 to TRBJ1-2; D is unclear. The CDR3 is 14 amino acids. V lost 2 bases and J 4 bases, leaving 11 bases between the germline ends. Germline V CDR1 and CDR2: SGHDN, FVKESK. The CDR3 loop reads CASSQRTGFYGYTF. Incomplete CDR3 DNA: TGTGCCAGCAGCCAAAGGACGGGGTTCTATGGC.

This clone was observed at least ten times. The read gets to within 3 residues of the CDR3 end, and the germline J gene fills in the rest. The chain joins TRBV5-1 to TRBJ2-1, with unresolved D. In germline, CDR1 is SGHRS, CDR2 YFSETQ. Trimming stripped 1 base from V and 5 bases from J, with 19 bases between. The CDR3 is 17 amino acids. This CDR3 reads CASSLNFESLSHNEQFF. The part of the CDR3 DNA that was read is TGCGCCAGCAGCTTGAATTTTGAGTCCCTAAGCCACAATGAG.

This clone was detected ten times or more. The CDR3 is CASGQGELFF. Partial CDR3 DNA: TGTGCCAGTGGTCAGGGGGAG. The chain recombines TRBV19 with TRBJ2-2; D gene ambiguous. The read ends 3 residues early relative to the CDR3; the germline J gene fills the gap. The ends were cut back, 8 bases at V and 8 bases at J, with 6 bases in the middle. Germline V gene sequence: CDR1 LNHDA, CDR2 SQIVND (reference sequence). This CDR3 contains 10 residues.

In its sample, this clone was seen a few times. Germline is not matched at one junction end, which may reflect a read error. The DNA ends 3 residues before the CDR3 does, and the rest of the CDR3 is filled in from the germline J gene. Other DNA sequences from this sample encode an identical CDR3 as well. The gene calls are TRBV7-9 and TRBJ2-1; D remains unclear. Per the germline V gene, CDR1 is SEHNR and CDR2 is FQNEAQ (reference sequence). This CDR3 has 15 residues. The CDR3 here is CASSARLNSYNEQFF. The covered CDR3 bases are TGCGCCAGCAGCGCCAGACTGAATTCCTACAATGAG.

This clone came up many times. CDR3 DNA, as far as it was read: TGTGCCAGCAGTCCTGACTCCCCCCCCTACAATGAG. Amino acid sequence: CASSPDSPPYNE. The whole CDR3 protein reads CASSPDSPPYNEQFF. The rearrangement links TRBV7-2 to TRBJ2-1; no definite D call. The sequence runs out 3 residues before the end of the CDR3; the remainder is reconstructed from the germline J gene. Between the trimmed V and J ends, which lost 6 bases and 2 bases, there was a span of 14 bases. The CDR3 sequence is 15 residues long. Germline CDR1 SGHTA, CDR2 FQGNSA. The full variable domain, its missing parts supplied by reference TRBV7-2 and TRBJ2-1, is GAGVSQSPSNKVTEKGKDVELRCDPISGHTALYWYRQSLGQGLEFLIYFQGNSAPDKSGLPSDRFSAERTGGSVSTLTIQRTQQEDSAVYLCASSPDSPPYNEQFFGPGTRLTVL.

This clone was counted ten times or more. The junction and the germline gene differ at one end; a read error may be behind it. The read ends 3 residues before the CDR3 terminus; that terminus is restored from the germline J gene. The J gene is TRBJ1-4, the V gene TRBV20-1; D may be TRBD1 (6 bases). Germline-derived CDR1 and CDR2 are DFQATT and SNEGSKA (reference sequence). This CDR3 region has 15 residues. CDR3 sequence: CSAREMDSPNQKLFF. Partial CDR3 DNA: TGCAGTGCTAGAGAAATGGACAGCCCTAATCAAAAA.

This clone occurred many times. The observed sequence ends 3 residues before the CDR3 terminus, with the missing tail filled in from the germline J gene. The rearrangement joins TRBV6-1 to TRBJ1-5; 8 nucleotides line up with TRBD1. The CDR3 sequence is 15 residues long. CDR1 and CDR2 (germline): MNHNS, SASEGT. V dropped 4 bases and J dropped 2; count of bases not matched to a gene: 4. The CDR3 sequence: CASSVATGGNQPQHF. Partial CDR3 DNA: TGTGCCAGCAGTGTAGCGACAGGGGGCAATCAGCCC.

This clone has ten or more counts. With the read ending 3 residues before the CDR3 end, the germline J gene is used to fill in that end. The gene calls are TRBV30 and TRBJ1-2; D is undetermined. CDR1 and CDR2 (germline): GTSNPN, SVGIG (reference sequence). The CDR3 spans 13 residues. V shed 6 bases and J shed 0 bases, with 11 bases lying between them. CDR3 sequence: CACWAGANYGYTF. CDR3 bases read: TGTGCCTGCTGGGCGGGAGCTAACTATGGC.